One sample yielded the 18 T cell receptor beta chains listed below, sequenced in a study of PD-L1 blockade in urothelial cancer. Time point of the sample: peripheral blood 6 weeks after treatment start. Libraries were prepared by immunoSEQ multiplex PCR; TCRdb keeps only in-frame clonotypes and omits some of them. The sample yields about 43,000 clones, approximately 83% seen once. Sequenced material: PBMCs, taken around atezolizumab (anti-PD-L1) treatment. These receptors originate from a man aged 55 to 70 with urothelial cancer.

The chain couples TRBV27 to TRBJ2-7; perhaps TRBD1 as D (6 bases). V gave up 2 bases and J gave up 6 bases, with 14 bases separating them. This CDR3 spans 14 amino acids. The germline CDR1 and CDR2 sequences are MNHEY and SMNVEV (reference sequence). In DNA, the CDR3 is TGTGCCAGCAGTTTAATATCAGGGGATCCCGAGCAGTACTTC. It translates to CASSLISGDPEQYF.

This clone has only a few counts. The chain is built from TRBV19 and TRBJ2-1; 7 bases align to TRBD1. The CDR3 covers 13 residues. CDR1 and CDR2 from the germline V gene are LNHDA and SQIVND (reference sequence). Trimming cost V 5 bases and J 7 bases; bases outside gene matches: 5. The CDR3 is CASSSTGRNEQFF. In DNA form, the CDR3 reads TGTGCCAGTAGTTCGACAGGGAGAAATGAGCAGTTCTTC.

This chain connects TRBV2 to TRBJ1-1, with 8 bases lining up with TRBD1. The junction had 1 base not matched to a gene; V was cut back by 6 bases and J by 1 base. Germline V gene lookup returns CDR1 SNHLY and CDR2 FYNNEI. The CDR3 is made up of 13 amino acids. CDR3 in DNA: TGTGCCAGCAGCGGACAGGGGAACACTGAAGCTTTCTTT. Encoded protein: CASSGQGNTEAFF.

The chain recombines TRBV5-1 with TRBJ2-1, with 7 bases aligning to TRBD2. There are 15 residues in the CDR3. Germline V gene data show CDR1 as SGHRS and CDR2 as YFSETQ. The junction had 6 bases not matched to a gene; V was cut back by 4 bases and J by 2 bases. The CDR3 DNA follows: TGCGCCAGCAGCCCCGGGACTACCGCCTACAATGAGCAGTTCTTC. Amino acid sequence: CASSPGTTAYNEQFF.

V and J are TRBV5-4 and TRBJ2-3; 9 nucleotides align to TRBD2. Germline CDR1 reads SGHNT; CDR2 reads YYREEE (reference sequence). The CDR3 sequence is 14 residues long. V lost 5 bases and J lost 4; bases outside the gene matches: 5. CDR3: CASRAGLAADTQYF. The CDR3, as DNA: TGTGCCAGCAGGGCGGGACTAGCAGCAGATACGCAGTATTTT.

The J gene is TRBJ2-7, the V gene TRBV7-7; D might be TRBD1 (6 bases). The CDR3 length is 14 residues. CDR1 is SSHAT, CDR2 FNYEAQ, per germline (reference sequence). V was shortened by 6 bases and J by 2 bases, with 14 bases between the two germline ends. DNA of the CDR3: TGTGCCAGCAGTCCGGGACACCTGACCTACGAGCAGTACTTC. This sequence encodes CASSPGHLTYEQYF.

This clone was observed once. The chain joins TRBV7-9 to TRBJ2-3, with D unresolved. V shed 4 bases and J shed 6 bases, with 11 bases lying between them. Per germline, CDR1 SEHNR and CDR2 FQNEAQ (reference sequence). The CDR3 runs to 13 residues. In nucleotides, the CDR3 is TGTGCCAGCAGCTCCGCCGGAGAGGATACGCAGTATTTT. Amino acids: CASSSAGEDTQYF.

This chain's CDR3 is CASTSDREDGYTF. The CDR3 region has the DNA TGTGCCAGCACTTCGGACAGGGAAGATGGCTACACCTTC. The rearrangement links TRBV28 to TRBJ1-2; TRBD1 matches at 8 bases. CDR3 length: 13 residues. Trimming removed 7 bases from V and 6 bases from J; junction bases left unmatched: 7. CDR1 is MDHEN, CDR2 SYDVKM, per germline.

The V and J genes are TRBV5-4 and TRBJ2-7; D is undetermined. This CDR3 comprises 14 residues. Germline lookup yields CDR1 SGHNT and CDR2 YYREEE (reference sequence). The V end was cut by 3 bases, the J end by 1 base, with 11 bases between. This CDR3 is CASSSSGYSYEQYF. As DNA, the CDR3 is TGTGCCAGCAGCTCCTCGGGTTATTCCTACGAGCAGTACTTC.

V gene TRBV7-2 combines with J gene TRBJ2-5, with 9 bases identical to TRBD1. Unmatched junction bases numbered 2, after V lost 1 base and J lost 5 bases. Germline V lookup: CDR1 SGHTA, CDR2 FQGNSA. CDR3 length: 14 residues. CDR3 loop: CASSLGTGEETQYF. CDR3 nucleotides: TGTGCCAGCAGCTTAGGGACAGGGGAGGAGACCCAGTACTTC.

The CDR3, as DNA: TGTGCCAGCAGTTCAGGGTGGGGTGAAAAACTGTTTTTT. Residues: CASSSGWGEKLFF. The chain couples TRBV28 to TRBJ1-4, with D tentatively TRBD1 (5 bases). In germline, CDR1 is MDHEN, CDR2 SYDVKM. The CDR3 covers 13 residues. V lost 4 bases and J 7 bases, leaving 10 bases between the germline ends.

The chain couples TRBV9 to TRBJ2-1; D uncertain. V lost 0 bases, J lost 0 bases, and 10 bases lay in between. Germline lookup yields CDR1 SGDLS and CDR2 YYNGEE. CDR3 length: 16 residues. The CDR3 nucleotides are TGTGCCAGCAGCGTAGTGGGCAGAAGCTCCTACAATGAGCAGTTCTTC. This codes for CASSVVGRSSYNEQFF.

The chain joins TRBV7-9 to TRBJ1-6; D is possibly TRBD1 (5 bases). Per the germline V gene, CDR1 is SEHNR and CDR2 is FQNEAQ (reference sequence). V gave up 7 bases and J gave up 8 bases, with 18 bases separating them. The CDR3 is made up of 15 amino acids. This CDR3 reads CASTIGRGWDSPLHF. The CDR3 coding sequence is TGTGCCAGCACCATTGGAAGGGGTTGGGATTCACCCCTCCACTTT.

The rearrangement joins TRBV6-1 to TRBJ1-5; 7 bases fit TRBD1. The germline V gene has CDR1 MNHNS and CDR2 SASEGT. V was pared by 7 bases and J by 3 bases, with 9 bases of the junction left unmatched. The CDR3 has 15 amino acids. The CDR3 DNA follows: TGTGCCAGCATGAATACCGGGACAGTCAATCAGCCCCAGCATTTT. Amino acids: CASMNTGTVNQPQHF.

This clone was observed a few times. The J gene is TRBJ2-3, the V gene TRBV13, with 10 nucleotides matching TRBD2. The CDR3 has 15 amino acids. Germline lookup yields CDR1 PRHDT and CDR2 FYEKMQ (reference sequence). The ends lost 5 bases at V and 6 bases at J; junction bases unmatched: 8. CDR3 coding DNA: TGTGCCAGCAGCCCGGGACTAGCGCGTCCTGATACGCAGTATTTT. Amino acids: CASSPGLARPDTQYF.

V gene TRBV2 combines with J gene TRBJ1-5; D remains unclear. The germline V and J ends were trimmed by 5 bases and 4 bases, with 9 bases remaining between them. The CDR3 is 13 amino acids. Germline lookup yields CDR1 SNHLY and CDR2 FYNNEI. CDR3 in amino acids: CASSLGVNQPQHF. In nucleotides, the CDR3 is TGTGCCAGCAGTCTCGGGGTAAATCAGCCCCAGCATTTT.

This clone showed up just a few times. The V and J genes are TRBV5-1 and TRBJ2-3, with a possible D match to TRBD1 (6 bases). Trimming left V 5 bases short and J 0 bases short, with 10 bases between. The CDR3 runs 14 residues. Germline assignment: CDR1 SGHRS and CDR2 YFSETQ. The CDR3 is CASSWTVSTDTQYF. In nucleotides, the CDR3 is TGCGCCAGCAGTTGGACAGTGAGCACAGATACGCAGTATTTT. The whole variable domain, filled in from reference TRBV5-1 and TRBJ2-3, reads KAGVTQTPRYLIKTRGQQVTLSCSPISGHRSVSWYQQTPGQGLQFLFEYFSETQRNKGNFPGRFSGRQFSNSRSEMNVSTLELGDSALYLCASSWTVSTDTQYFGPGTRLTVL.

This clone was counted between two and nine times. The rearrangement links TRBV30 to TRBJ2-5; possible D gene TRBD2, 5 bases. Germline V gene sequence: CDR1 GTSNPN, CDR2 SVGIG (reference sequence). Trimming removed 4 bases from V and 7 bases from J, with 16 bases in between. The length of the CDR3 is 13 residues. CDR3 in amino acids: CAWTPIEGTTQYF. The CDR3 coding sequence is TGTGCCTGGACCCCAATCGAGGGAACGACCCAGTACTTC.